The 4 T cell receptor beta chains presented below share a single source sample, sequenced in a study of identical twins. TCRdb passed the 5' RACE reads through MiXCR, listing each CDR3 protein once. The data show around 1.7 million distinct CDR3 sequences, about 32% seen once. Source material: cord blood. These receptors were collected from a newborn girl in good health.

Worth noting for this clonotype: A much larger clone differs from this one at a single base, so this may be a read error. This chain joins TRBV5-1 and TRBJ1-5; D uncertain. The CDR3 is 14 amino acids. V dropped 4 bases and J dropped 3 bases, with 11 bases sitting between them. The germline gives CDR1 SGHRS, CDR2 YFSETQ. CDR3 nucleotides: TGCGCCAGCAGCCTGGACGGTATCAATCAGCCCCAGCATTTT. Translated, it gives CASSLDGINQPQHF.

This clonotype was found many times. The V call is TRBV20-1, the J call TRBJ1-4; TRBD1 aligns across 11 bases. In germline, CDR1 is DFQATT, CDR2 SNEGSKA (reference sequence). The CDR3 loop spans 12 amino acids. CDR3 bases: TGCAGCGCCGGGACAGGGGGTGAAAAACTGTTTTTT. Translated: CSAGTGGEKLFF.

This clonotype turned up a few times. The J gene is TRBJ2-7, the V gene TRBV5-1; D is perhaps TRBD1 (6 bases). Trimming took off 5 bases at V and 0 bases at J, with 12 bases between the two ends. CDR1 SGHRS and CDR2 YFSETQ come from the germline V gene. There are 14 residues in the CDR3. The CDR3 protein is CASSSWTVSYEQYF. As DNA, the CDR3 is TGCGCCAGCAGTTCGTGGACAGTCTCCTACGAGCAGTACTTC. Drawing the rest from reference TRBV5-1 and TRBJ2-7, the complete variable domain is KAGVTQTPRYLIKTRGQQVTLSCSPISGHRSVSWYQQTPGQGLQFLFEYFSETQRNKGNFPGRFSGRQFSNSRSEMNVSTLELGDSALYLCASSSWTVSYEQYFGPGTRLTVT.

The chain joins TRBV11-2 to TRBJ2-7; 12 bases agree with TRBD1. The CDR3 consists of 15 residues. V was pared by 7 bases and J by 0 bases, with 4 bases of the junction left unmatched. CDR1 is SGHAT, CDR2 FQNNGV, per germline. CDR3 sequence (DNA): TGTGCCAGCACTTGGGACAGGGGGCACTCCTACGAGCAGTACTTC. Translating gives CASTWDRGHSYEQYF.